Below are 24 T cell receptor beta chains sequenced from a single sample in a study of cytomegalovirus exposure and HLA in healthy donors. Primers included in the PCR were 60 Vbeta and 13 Jbeta primers. TCRdb's copy holds only in-frame clones and misses some; the assay was immunoSEQ multiplex PCR. The sample records around 90,000 clones, about 85% being singletons. Sequenced: PBMCs. The receptors come from a man aged 40-49 years in good health and CMV-seropositive.

This chain links TRBV6-1 with TRBJ1-1, with 11 bases matching TRBD1. The trim removed 2 bases at V and 5 bases at J, leaving 1 base unmatched. The length of the CDR3 is 14 residues. Germline V CDR1 and CDR2: MNHNS, SASEGT. The CDR3 here is CASSERDRGTEAFF. The CDR3 DNA reads as TGTGCCAGCAGTGAAAGGGACAGGGGGACTGAAGCTTTCTTT.

CDR3 bases: TGTGCCAGCAGGTGGAGGGGGCAGCGCACAGATACGCAGTATTTT. It encodes CASRWRGQRTDTQYF. The chain is built from TRBV5-6 and TRBJ2-3; D may be TRBD1 (7 bases). This CDR3 contains 15 residues. In germline, CDR1 is SGHDT, CDR2 YYEEEE. Trimming stripped 5 bases from V and 1 base from J, with 14 bases between.

The V and J genes are TRBV23-1 and TRBJ2-5; TRBD1 matches 7 bases. The DNA end lines up better with TRBJ2-7; the J call may be wrong. TRBV23-1 is assigned to the ORF class and has an uncertain function. The CDR3 is 13 residues long. In nucleotides, the CDR3 is TGCGCCAGCGAGGGACAGTCTTGTTACGAGCAGTACTTC. The encoded protein is CASEGQSCYEQYF.

The V gene is TRBV5-6, the J gene TRBJ2-5; D is uncertain. Germline V gives CDR1 SGHDT, CDR2 YYEEEE. This CDR3 has 13 amino acids. Trimming took 4 bases from V and 1 from J, leaving 8 bases between them. This chain's CDR3 is CASSRVGQETQYF. For the CDR3, the DNA is TGTGCCAGCAGCCGCGTCGGCCAAGAGACCCAGTACTTC. The variable domain in full, with the rest retrieved from reference TRBV5-6 and TRBJ2-5, is DAGVTQSPTHLIKTRGQQVTLRCSPKSGHDTVSWYQQALGQGPQFIFQYYEEEERQRGNFPDRFSGHQFPNYSSELNVNALLLGDSALYLCASSRVGQETQYFGPGTRLLVL.

J is TRBJ2-1 and V is TRBV7-3; 7 bases are shared with TRBD2. The trim removed 1 base at V and 9 bases at J, leaving 18 bases unmatched. CDR3 length equals 18 residues. The germline V gene encodes CDR1 SGHTA and CDR2 FQGTGA. The CDR3 bases are TGTGCCAGCAGCTTAAATGCCCTAGGTCGGCTAGCTAGCGGTGAGCAGTTCTTC. It encodes CASSLNALGRLASGEQFF. Full variable domain (missing parts from reference TRBV7-3 and TRBJ2-1): GAGVSQTPSNKVTEKGKYVELRCDPISGHTALYWYRQSLGQGPEFLIYFQGTGAADDSGLPNDRFFAVRPEGSVSTLKIQRTERGDSAVYLCASSLNALGRLASGEQFFGPGTRLTVL.

This rearrangement joins TRBV6-5 to TRBJ2-2, with D perhaps TRBD1 (6 bases). The CDR3 covers 15 residues. V dropped 6 bases and J dropped 4 bases, with 15 bases sitting between them. In germline, CDR1 is MNHEY, CDR2 SVGAGI. As DNA, the CDR3 is TGTGCCAGCAGGAGTGGGGGCGCTGGCACCGGGGAGCTGTTTTTT. Translated: CASRSGGAGTGELFF.

In its sample, this clone was seen once. The rearrangement joins TRBV19 to TRBJ2-5; 7 positions match TRBD2. The junction had 8 bases not matched to a gene; V was cut back by 3 bases and J by 4 bases. CDR1 and CDR2 from the germline V gene are LNHDA and SQIVND (reference sequence). The CDR3 is made up of 15 amino acids. The CDR3 sequence is CASSIGGGSLETQYF. The CDR3 DNA sequence: TGTGCCAGTAGTATTGGGGGGGGTAGTTTAGAGACCCAGTACTTC.

The J gene is TRBJ2-7, the V gene TRBV5-1; weak D call: TRBD1 (6 bases). The CDR3 consists of 14 residues. CDR1 and CDR2 (germline): SGHRS, YFSETQ. Trimming took off 4 bases at V and 2 bases at J, with 13 bases between the two ends. The CDR3 loop is CASSLDSHTYEQYF. CDR3 coding DNA: TGCGCCAGCAGCCTGGACAGCCATACCTACGAGCAGTACTTC.

The chain is built from TRBV6-1 and TRBJ1-1; no reliable D call. CDR3 length: 13 residues. Germline-derived CDR1 and CDR2 are MNHNS and SASEGT. Trimming cost V 4 bases and J 0 bases, with 6 bases left between them. CDR3 residues: CASSAEMNTEAFF. The CDR3 nucleotides read TGTGCCAGCAGTGCAGAAATGAACACTGAAGCTTTCTTT.

The chain uses TRBV29-1 and TRBJ2-2, with D possibly matching TRBD2 (5 bases). The CDR3 is made up of 11 amino acids. Trimming left V 4 bases short and J 6 bases short, with 6 bases between. CDR1 SQVTM and CDR2 ANQGSEA come from the germline V gene. CDR3 in amino acids: CSVGTAGELFF. In nucleotides, the CDR3 is TGCAGCGTTGGGACTGCCGGGGAGCTGTTTTTT.

The V and J genes are TRBV19 and TRBJ2-1; TRBD2 aligns across 9 bases. The germline CDR1 and CDR2 sequences are LNHDA and SQIVND (reference sequence). This CDR3 has 17 residues. V trimming: 3 bases; J trimming: 0 bases; junction bases outside the gene matches: 6. CDR3 amino acids: CASSIEAGGNSYNEQFF. The CDR3 DNA reads TGTGCCAGTAGTATTGAAGCGGGGGGAAACTCCTACAATGAGCAGTTCTTC.

The rearrangement uses TRBV9 and TRBJ1-2; maybe TRBD1 (5 bases). V shed 4 bases and J shed 0 bases, with 16 bases lying between them. Germline V gene data show CDR1 as SGDLS and CDR2 as YYNGEE. CDR3 length: 16 amino acids. The CDR3 DNA reads as TGTGCCAGCAGCCTCGGGTGGGGGAGGGCTAACTATGGCTACACCTTC. Translated, it gives CASSLGWGRANYGYTF.

The chain carries TRBV6-1 and TRBJ1-5; unclear D gene. CDR1 MNHNS and CDR2 SASEGT come from the germline V gene. The CDR3 contains 16 residues. V was trimmed by 3 bases and J by 0 bases, leaving 12 bases between them. In DNA form, the CDR3 reads TGTGCCAGCAGTGATCAACAGCCGTATAGCAATCAGCCCCAGCATTTT. This codes for CASSDQQPYSNQPQHF.

V gene TRBV2 combines with J gene TRBJ1-6, with D hard to call. The CDR3 has 14 residues. CDR1 and CDR2 (germline): SNHLY, FYNNEI. V shed 7 bases and J shed 6 bases, with 13 bases lying between them. CDR3 sequence: CASIPSTRNSPLHF. The CDR3 DNA reads TGTGCCAGCATCCCCTCGACTCGTAATTCACCCCTCCACTTT.

This chain connects TRBV6-1 to TRBJ1-5, with TRBD1 matching 7 bases. Germline-derived CDR1 and CDR2 are MNHNS and SASEGT. The CDR3 contains 15 residues. After removal of 6 bases from V and 2 bases from J, the junction contained 7 bases not matched to a gene. Written as DNA, the CDR3 is TGTGCCAGCAGCGCGACAGGGAGAGGCAATCAGCCCCAGCATTTT. Protein: CASSATGRGNQPQHF.

The chain couples TRBV5-6 to TRBJ2-7, with a tentative D call TRBD1 (5 bases). Per germline, CDR1 SGHDT and CDR2 YYEEEE. V lost 0 bases and J lost 5, with 15 bases in between. The CDR3 runs 15 residues. CDR3 nucleotide sequence: TGTGCCAGCAGCTTGGCGCTAGTTGGGGCAAACGAGCAGTACTTC. It specifies CASSLALVGANEQYF.

This sequence joins TRBV6-5 and TRBJ1-1; D not certain. This CDR3 spans 11 amino acids. In germline, CDR1 is MNHEY, CDR2 SVGAGI. V lost 5 bases, J lost 5 bases, and 6 bases lay in between. CDR3 region: CASSAGTEAFF. CDR3 bases: TGTGCCAGCAGTGCGGGGACTGAAGCTTTCTTT.

This chain uses TRBV6-5 with TRBJ2-5; D may be TRBD1 (5 bases). V gave up 5 bases and J gave up 2 bases, with 15 bases separating them. Germline V gene lookup returns CDR1 MNHEY and CDR2 SVGAGI. This CDR3 contains 15 residues. The CDR3 protein is CASSMQGLLQETQYF. The DNA for the CDR3 is TGTGCCAGCAGTATGCAGGGCCTATTGCAAGAGACCCAGTACTTC.

The V and J genes are TRBV19 and TRBJ1-2; TRBD1 is a possible D gene (5 bases). Trimming removed 5 bases at V and 8 bases at J, with 15 bases between. This CDR3 contains 13 residues. CDR1 and CDR2 from the germline V gene are LNHDA and SQIVND (reference sequence). The CDR3 DNA reads TGTGCCAGTAGTGTCGACAGCTCCGGGGGCTACACCTTC. This codes for CASSVDSSGGYTF.

This clone came up a few times. The genes are TRBV11-2 and TRBJ2-5, with 14 bases identical to TRBD2. Per the germline V gene, CDR1 is SGHAT and CDR2 is FQNNGV. CDR3 length: 17 amino acids. V shed 5 bases and J 2 bases; nucleotides not matched to a gene: 7. The CDR3: CASSPGTSGGKQETQYF. CDR3 coding DNA: TGTGCCAGCAGCCCGGGGACTAGCGGGGGTAAGCAAGAGACCCAGTACTTC.

This chain links TRBV25-1 with TRBJ1-5, with D perhaps TRBD1 (5 bases). V dropped 5 bases and J dropped 4 bases, with 15 bases sitting between them. CDR3 length: 15 residues. Germline CDR1 and CDR2: MGHDK and SYGVNS. The CDR3 is CASSPGGMINQPQHF. DNA of the CDR3: TGTGCCAGCAGTCCCGGGGGGATGATAAATCAGCCCCAGCATTTT.

The V gene is TRBV4-1, the J gene TRBJ2-7; 12 positions match TRBD2. This CDR3 has 19 amino acids. Germline V gene data show CDR1 as MGHRA and CDR2 as YSYEKL. V lost 0 bases to trimming and J lost 2 bases; unmatched junction nucleotides: 11. CDR3 DNA sequence: TGCGCCAGCAGCCAAGAATATAGCCTAGCGGGGGGGGGCACCTACGAGCAGTACTTC. It translates to CASSQEYSLAGGGTYEQYF.

The chain recombines TRBV11-2 with TRBJ2-5; 7 bases agree with TRBD1. CDR3 length: 15 residues. With 4 bases clipped from V and 1 base from J, the junction kept 6 bases outside the gene matches. CDR1 is SGHAT and CDR2 is FQNNGV in the germline V gene. This CDR3 reads CASSWGQSLQETQYF. CDR3 nucleotides: TGTGCCAGCAGCTGGGGACAGTCCCTCCAAGAGACCCAGTACTTC.

The genes are TRBV7-2 and TRBJ2-7, with D perhaps matching TRBD1 (6 bases). CDR1 is SGHTA, CDR2 FQGNSA, per germline. V was cut by 5 bases and J by 2 bases, with 13 bases left in between. This CDR3 is 14 amino acids long. CDR3 protein: CASSHPGHPYEQYF. The CDR3 DNA reads TGTGCCAGCAGCCATCCGGGACACCCCTACGAGCAGTACTTC.